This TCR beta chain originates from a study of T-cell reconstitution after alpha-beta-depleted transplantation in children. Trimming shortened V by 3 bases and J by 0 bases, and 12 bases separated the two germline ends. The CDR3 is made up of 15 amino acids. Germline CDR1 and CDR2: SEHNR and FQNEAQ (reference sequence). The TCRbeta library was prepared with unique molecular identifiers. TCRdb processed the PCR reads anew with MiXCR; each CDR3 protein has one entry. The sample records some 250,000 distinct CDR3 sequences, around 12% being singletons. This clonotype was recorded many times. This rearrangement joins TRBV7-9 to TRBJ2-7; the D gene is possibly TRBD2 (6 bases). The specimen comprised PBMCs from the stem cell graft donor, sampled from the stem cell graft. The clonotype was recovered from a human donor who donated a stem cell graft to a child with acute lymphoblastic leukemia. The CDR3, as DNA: TGTGCCAGCAGCTTGACCGGGACTCCCTCCTACGAGCAGTACTTC. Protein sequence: CASSLTGTPSYEQYF.